The source of this TCR beta chain is a study of T cells in Graves' hyperthyroidism and ophthalmopathy (dated by TCRdb to the late 2010s). In terms of the full investigation: Peripheral blood samples were taken at the time of initial diagnosis, prior to any treatment. Whether ophthalmopathy could be predicted prospectively was tested in an independent validation cohort made up of 18 to 20 hyperthyroidism patients plus 17 patients who later progressed to ophthalmopathy. In addition, the study compared T-cell repertoires in thyroid tissue and in blood from six Graves' hyperthyroidism patients. The paper reports TCR Vbeta CDR3 sequencing of 130 to 150 peripheral blood samples: 43 ophthalmopathy, under 80 hyperthyroidism and roughly 17 progressor patients. After sampling, hyperthyroidism patients received methimazole starting at 30 mg daily, and ophthalmopathy patients received high-dose intravenous methylprednisolone. To identify distinguishing TCR V-J signatures, a discovery cohort of 100 or so patients was used, comprising 43 with Graves' ophthalmopathy and around 60 with stable Graves' hyperthyroidism. The roughly 91 discovery patients were randomly divided into training and test sets at a 7:3 ratio. Points the paper makes about the study in general: In validation, the model predicted progression to ophthalmopathy with roughly 70% sensitivity and roughly 72% specificity, a median of 6.5 months before onset. Most expanded thyroid clonotypes (frequency above 0.001) were also detected in blood, suggesting blood repertoires may reflect thyroid immune responses. A 13 V-J signature model separated ophthalmopathy from stable hyperthyroidism, with about 90% sensitivity and approximately 81% specificity in cross-validation and 80%/75% in testing. No statistical method was used to set the sample size in advance, and investigators knew the group allocation.

Stable Graves' hyperthyroidism was defined as no progression to ophthalmopathy during 18 months of follow-up. Hyperthyroidism patients were newly diagnosed, with disease duration under 2 months, and aged 18 to 65 years. Any patient with an uncontrolled infection, another autoimmune disease, pregnancy or lactation was excluded. Clinical symptoms, serum thyroxine and TRAb, thyroid ultrasound, and orbital computed tomography formed the basis for the diagnoses. Ficoll-Paque density gradient centrifugation was used to isolate PBMCs from 8 to 10 ml of fresh peripheral blood. Total RNA was extracted using Trizol reagent, and RNA quality was assessed on an Agilent 2100 Bioanalyzer. The CDR3 runs 14 amino acids, cysteine and phenylalanine included. The only DNA kept is the CDR3, 42 bases in frame from the first base. Trimming removed 7 bases from V and 9 bases from J; the gene matches leave 6 bases unexplained. CDR1 SNHLY and CDR2 FYNNEI were looked up in the germline V gene.

This clonotype was found a few times. Its target antigen remains unknown. No base quality information exists; no much larger clone differs at one position. TCR beta CDR3 regions were amplified from RNA transcripts. A first-round RT-PCR of the TCR CDR3 used the HTBI primer set with the Qiagen OneStep RT-PCR kit. A second multiplex PCR round built the libraries, followed by size selection and purification. The libraries were sequenced on an Illumina HiSeq2000 using paired-end 100 bp reads. As for the original processing: SOAPnuke was used to process the raw data, removing reads that contained adapters or uncalled bases, had a mean Phred below 15, or lacked an exact match to the constant primer or identifier. COPE v1.2.5 was used to merge high-quality paired reads, and clonotypes were defined as unique nucleotide sequences. MiTCR v1.1 was used to align the clonotypes against IMGT TRBV, TRBD and TRBJ reference segments. Only V-J combinations with frequency above 0.0001, covering roughly 99% of repertoires, were analysed. A TCS score was defined as the ratio between F50 (clonal expansion) and ExV (chaos), using BLOSUM62-based TCRdist between CDR3 peptides within each V-J. Welch's t-statistics and random forest reduced several hundred V-J features to under 15, which were used in a naive Bayes classifier (R e1071). Starting from the raw public reads, TCRdb applied fastp trimming at Q25, assembled clones with MiXCR and retained in-frame beta chains. Each record represents a unique CDR3 protein, reported with the most common genes and DNA among its rows. These V and J calls originate from TCRdb's pipeline instead of the authors' own analysis. The sample contains hundreds of thousands of distinct CDR3 sequences, 15% to 18% of them found a single time. Approximately 8% of the sample is in the top ten clones.

The rearrangement joined TRBV2 to TRBJ1-6; 10 bases in the junction line up with TRBD1. The TCR sequence derives from a woman aged 18-30 years with Graves' hyperthyroidism. What was sequenced was blood. The DNA is as follows: TGTGCCAGCACGACCGACAGGGGGCGTTCACCCCTCCACTTT. Its protein reads: CASTTDRGRSPLHF.